This T cell receptor beta chain was retrieved from a study of siplizumab effects on memory and regulatory T cells (dated by TCRdb to between 2019 and 2020). In terms of the full investigation: The study looked at the effect of siplizumab, an anti-CD2 antibody, on alloreactive T-cell subsets in allogeneic mixed lymphocyte reactions made from human PBMCs.

To note about this clone: Its target antigen remains unknown. Per-base qualities were not stored, and no clone one base away is much larger.

Receptors were amplified or captured by the immunoSEQ multiplex PCR assay. The deep sequencing platform assayed about 91,000 TCR templates per sample. Genomic DNA extracted from sorted T cells was the material used for TCRbeta CDR3 sequencing. The authors' pipeline ran thus. The R programming language was used for clonal analysis of TCRbeta CDR3 data. Alloreactive CD4+ and CD8+ clones were identified by comparing unstimulated samples to CFSE-low samples taken after the reaction. Regulatory or non-regulatory origin was assigned to alloreactive CD4+ clones by matching of sequences to sorted unstimulated Treg and non-Treg repertoires. The immuneACCESS repertoire file appears here via TCRdb, limited to in-frame rearrangements. These files lack a portion of the clones; in checked studies, under half of the deficit traces to unresolved V genes, and the cause of the others is not known. The D gene and trimming were derived from the DNA, and the V and J assignments and clone size from that table. The sample yields over 85,000 clones; 94% were counted once. The ten most abundant clones make up around 0.3% of the sample.

The CDR3 runs 13 amino acids, cysteine and phenylalanine included. The entry retains the CDR3 DNA only, 39 bases that are in frame from base 1. V is pared back by 0 bases and J by 4 bases, with 6 bases lying between the germline termini. CDR1 is given as SGDLS and CDR2 as YYNGEE, both from the germline V gene. Broad study findings and their caveats: For roughly 80-95% of proliferating CD4+ or CD8+ clones, no naive or memory phenotype could be assigned. Greater diversity appeared to be present in unstimulated naive T cells than in memory T cells, and a substantial contribution to the alloresponse seemed to be made by naive cells. Because sequences at frequencies below about 10^-5 were poorly captured, only a minor fraction of alloreactive clones could be mapped back to unstimulated subsets. No functional confirmation was obtained for the suppressive function of proliferating Tregs from siplizumab cultures. Among mappable alloreactive CD4+ clones, the Treg-derived fraction averaged about 70% with siplizumab versus roughly 25% in control reactions. Siplizumab significantly reduced the cumulative frequency of alloreactive sequences traceable to unstimulated CD4+ memory T cells.

Sorted unstimulated T cells and proliferating T cells recovered from mixed lymphocyte reactions underwent TCRbeta CDR3 sequencing. Fresh whole blood from fewer than 11 HLA-typed healthy donors served as the source for isolating PBMCs. To map where alloreactive clones came from, unstimulated CD4+ non-regulatory T cells were FACS-sorted. The sample consisted of non-Treg CD4+ T cells sorted from blood. What this sample's cell subset or site label stands for: FACS-sorted unstimulated CD4+ non-regulatory T cells. The sequence is built from TRBV9 and TRBJ2-3, with the D gene not clear enough to name. The TCR sequence derives from a human donor in good health. For the CDR3, the sequence is CASSVVGADTQYF. The DNA reads TGTGCCAGCAGCGTAGTAGGAGCAGATACGCAGTATTTT.